Here is one T cell receptor beta chain with its context. This entry comes from a study of blood T cell repertoires in COVID-19. The assay was immunoSEQ multiplex PCR, and TCRdb's table has in-frame clones only and misses some. The profile shows 200,000 to 300,000 clones, roughly 83% of them singletons. V was pared by 3 bases and J by 0 bases, with 2 bases of the junction left unmatched. The CDR3 has 15 residues. Germline lookup yields CDR1 LGHNA and CDR2 YNFKEQ. Material for sequencing was peripheral blood. The V and J genes are TRBV4-2 and TRBJ2-1, with 7 nucleotides matching TRBD2. This clonotype originated in a woman over 75 with acute or convalescent COVID-19. CDR3 protein: CASSQGDYSYNEQFF. The CDR3 coding sequence is TGTGCCAGCAGCCAGGGGGACTACTCCTACAATGAGCAGTTCTTC.